This TCR beta chain was documented in a study of control samples from healthy donors and cancer patients. Generated by immunoSEQ multiplex PCR, the TCRdb table keeps only in-frame clones and is missing some. The sample shows 150,000 to 190,000 clones, 93% of them seen only once. Germline-derived CDR1 and CDR2 are LGHNA and YNFKEQ. This CDR3 has 16 amino acids. Trimming removed 2 bases from V and 0 bases from J; junction bases left unmatched: 5. The V call is TRBV4-2, the J call TRBJ2-3; 7 nucleotides agree with TRBD2. The specimen was blood. The clonotype was recovered from a man aged 45-60 years in good health. CDR3 amino acids: CASSQSAGASTDTQYF. The DNA for the CDR3 is TGTGCCAGCAGCCAAAGTGCGGGAGCTAGCACAGATACGCAGTATTTT.